Listed here are 30 T cell receptor beta chains from one sample, sequenced in a study of T cell responses to AZD1222 COVID-19 vaccine. The repertoire was sequenced with immunoSEQ multiplex PCR; TCRdb's copy has only in-frame clones and lacks some. The sample lists some 140,000 clones, roughly 89% occurring once. Sequencing was performed on peripheral blood, taken on day 0 of AZD1222 vaccination. These receptors originate from an adult in good health.

This chain links TRBV5-1 with TRBJ2-7, with no clear D. V lost 2 bases and J 5 bases, leaving 11 bases between the germline ends. The CDR3 consists of 13 residues. Germline loops: CDR1 SGHRS, CDR2 YFSETQ. The CDR3 here is CASSLDSVDEQYF. CDR3 in DNA: TGCGCCAGCAGCTTAGATTCGGTGGACGAGCAGTACTTC.

DNA of the CDR3: TGTGCCAGCAGCTTTGCGGGGGTCGGCACCGGGGAGCTGTTTTTT. Translation gives CASSFAGVGTGELFF. The V gene is TRBV7-3, the J gene TRBJ2-2; 7 nucleotides agree with TRBD2. This CDR3 is 15 amino acids long. CDR1 and CDR2 from the germline V gene are SGHTA and FQGTGA. The J segment lost 4 bases and the V segment lost 3 bases, leaving 5 bases of the junction unmatched.

V is TRBV12-3 or TRBV12-4 and J is TRBJ1-4; unclear D gene. CDR3 size: 12 residues. Trimming stripped 3 bases from V and 8 bases from J, with 7 bases between. CDR3 residues: CASSFRTEKLFF. The CDR3 DNA reads TGTGCCAGCAGTTTTAGAACAGAAAAACTGTTTTTT.

This rearrangement joins TRBV7-6 to TRBJ2-5; TRBD1 agrees at 7 bases. The CDR3 totals 15 residues. The germline gives CDR1 SGHVS, CDR2 FNYEAQ. After removal of 6 bases from V and 5 bases from J, the junction contained 12 bases not matched to a gene. The CDR3 loop reads CASRHGQARRETQYF. The CDR3 region has the DNA TGTGCCAGCAGACACGGACAGGCCCGCCGGGAGACCCAGTACTTC.

This clone was recorded only once. This chain joins TRBV12-3 or TRBV12-4 and TRBJ1-2; 10 bases are a match to TRBD1. CDR3 length equals 13 residues. The V gene end was trimmed by 3 bases and the J gene end by 6 bases; junction bases not matched to a gene: 1. The CDR3 DNA sequence: TGTGCCAGCAGTTTGACAGGGGGCGATGGCTACACCTTC. Translation gives CASSLTGGDGYTF.

The rearrangement joins TRBV6-5 to TRBJ2-7, with unresolved D. Trimming took 2 bases from V and 2 from J, leaving 10 bases between them. CDR3 length: 14 amino acids. CDR1 is MNHEY, CDR2 SVGAGI, per germline. DNA for the CDR3: TGTGCCAGCAGTTACAGGGAACTCGCCTACGAGCAGTACTTC. This gives the protein CASSYRELAYEQYF.

This chain uses TRBV5-8 with TRBJ1-5; D is undetermined. This CDR3 region has 16 residues. The V gene lost 1 base and the J gene lost 2 bases, with 13 bases spanning the gap. Germline CDR1 is SGHTS and CDR2 is YDEGEE. CDR3 in amino acids: CASSLKPALGNQPQHF. DNA of the CDR3: TGTGCCAGCAGCTTGAAACCGGCGCTTGGCAATCAGCCCCAGCATTTT. Combining the CDR3 with reference TRBV5-8 and TRBJ1-5 gives the whole variable domain EAGVTQSPTHLIKTRGQQATLRCSPISGHTSVYWYQQALGLGLQFLLWYDEGEERNRGNFPPRFSGRQFPNYSSELNVNALELEDSALYLCASSLKPALGNQPQHFGDGTRLSIL.

This chain links TRBV29-1 with TRBJ2-3, with TRBD2 as a possible D gene (5 bases). Deletions cut 5 bases from V and 5 bases from J, with 11 bases between. CDR1 is SQVTM and CDR2 is ANQGSEA in the germline V gene. This CDR3 region has 12 residues. CDR3 amino acids: CSVSSGIDTQYF. The CDR3 DNA sequence: TGCAGCGTTAGTTCGGGGATAGATACGCAGTATTTT.

The chain uses TRBV9 and TRBJ1-6; no firm D call. The V and J ends lost 0 bases and 8 bases respectively, with 18 bases between them. Germline V CDR1 and CDR2: SGDLS, YYNGEE. The CDR3 has 17 residues. The CDR3 protein is CASSVASKSRLDSPLHF. The CDR3 bases are TGTGCCAGCAGCGTAGCTTCGAAAAGTAGGCTGGATTCACCCCTCCACTTT. Drawing the rest from reference TRBV9 and TRBJ1-6, the complete variable domain is DSGVTQTPKHLITATGQRVTLRCSPRSGDLSVYWYQQSLDQGLQFLIQYYNGEERAKGNILERFSAQQFPDLHSELNLSSLELGDSALYFCASSVASKSRLDSPLHFGNGTRLTVT.

Remarks on this clone: One end of the junction fails to match germline, which may point to a read error. The CDR3 reads CVSSSGQLYGYTF. DNA for the CDR3: TGTGTCAGCAGCTCGGGACAGCTCTATGGCTACACCTTC. The rearrangement uses TRBV3-1 (or the pseudogene TRBV3-2) and TRBJ1-2, with TRBD1 matching 7 bases. The CDR3 is 13 amino acids. Germline lookup yields CDR1 LGHDT and CDR2 YNNKEL (reference sequence).

This chain links TRBV11-2 with TRBJ1-6; D unresolved. Trimming removed 1 base at V and 8 bases at J, with 12 bases between. The V gene's germline CDR1 is SGHAT and CDR2 FQNNGV. CDR3 length equals 15 residues. The CDR3 sequence is CASSLAGLVDSPLHF. CDR3 in DNA: TGTGCCAGCAGCTTAGCCGGGTTAGTTGATTCACCCCTCCACTTT.

This clone has only one observation. The chain uses TRBV27 and TRBJ2-5; TRBD2 matches 13 bases. The CDR3 runs to 23 residues. CDR1 MNHEY and CDR2 SMNVEV come from the germline V gene (reference sequence). V shed 5 bases, J shed 0 bases, and the junction held 24 bases outside the gene matches. The DNA of the CDR3 is TGTGCCAGCAGTCCGATCAACGGACTAGCGGGGGTAACTCTCCGTACTTACCAAGAGACCCAGTACTTC. Translating it yields CASSPINGLAGVTLRTYQETQYF.

The chain links TRBV25-1 to TRBJ1-4, with a tentative D call TRBD1 (5 bases). V was cut by 6 bases and J by 4 bases, with 15 bases left in between. The CDR3 extends over 15 amino acids. CDR1 MGHDK and CDR2 SYGVNS come from the germline V gene. CDR3 nucleotide sequence: TGTGCCAGCAGCCCTGCCAGAGGGGTTAATGAAAAACTGTTTTTT. The encoded protein is CASSPARGVNEKLFF.

The chain links TRBV14 to TRBJ2-7; weak D call: TRBD1 (5 bases). There are 14 residues in the CDR3. Deletions cut 5 bases from V and 0 bases from J, with 11 bases between. Germline CDR1 and CDR2: SGHDN and FVKESK. DNA for the CDR3: TGTGCCAGCAGCGCCAGGGTGCCCTCCTACGAGCAGTACTTC. Translated: CASSARVPSYEQYF. The full variable domain, rest sourced from reference TRBV14 and TRBJ2-7, is EAGVTQFPSHSVIEKGQTVTLRCDPISGHDNLYWYRRVMGKEIKFLLHFVKESKQDESGMPNNRFLAERTGGTYSTLKVQPAELEDSGVYFCASSARVPSYEQYFGPGTRLTVT.

The rearrangement joins TRBV19 to TRBJ1-2; 8 nucleotides align to TRBD1. Germline lookup yields CDR1 LNHDA and CDR2 SQIVND (reference sequence). V dropped 3 bases and J dropped 3; count of bases not matched to a gene: 3. The CDR3 loop spans 14 amino acids. CDR3 DNA: TGTGCCAGTAGTATGAGGGACAGGTACTATGGCTACACCTTC. Translated: CASSMRDRYYGYTF.

The chain employs TRBV6-1 and TRBJ2-1; the D gene is possibly TRBD2 (5 bases). Trimming took 2 bases from V and 9 from J, leaving 11 bases between them. CDR3 length equals 13 residues. CDR1 and CDR2 (germline): MNHNS, SASEGT. In nucleotides, the CDR3 is TGTGCCAGCAGTGAAATACGAGGAGGTGAGCAGTTCTTC. This translates into CASSEIRGGEQFF.

The chain has TRBV19 and TRBJ1-1; 7 bases map to TRBD1. This CDR3 comprises 13 residues. V was pared by 3 bases and J by 8 bases, with 6 bases of the junction left unmatched. Looked up from germline, CDR1 is LNHDA and CDR2 is SQIVND (reference sequence). The CDR3 sequence is CASSIYRDSEAFF. Here the CDR3 DNA reads TGTGCCAGTAGTATTTATAGGGACAGCGAAGCTTTCTTT.

DNA for the CDR3: TGTGCCTGGAGCGTAGCGGGAGAGTATACCGGGGAGCTGTTTTTT. Encoded protein: CAWSVAGEYTGELFF. V is TRBV30 and J is TRBJ2-2; 9 bases are a match to TRBD2. Per the germline V gene, CDR1 is GTSNPN and CDR2 is SVGIG (reference sequence). CDR3 length equals 15 residues. The V gene end was trimmed by 3 bases and the J gene end by 5 bases; junction bases not matched to a gene: 7.

The chain links TRBV14 to TRBJ1-1, with D unclear. The V and J ends lost 1 base and 6 bases respectively, with 15 bases between them. Germline V CDR1 and CDR2: SGHDN, FVKESK. This CDR3 is 15 amino acids long. Here the CDR3 reads CASSQVAPLLSEAFF. Here the CDR3 DNA reads TGTGCCAGCAGCCAAGTCGCCCCACTACTCTCTGAAGCTTTCTTT.

V is TRBV27 and J is TRBJ1-2, with 8 bases lining up with TRBD1. Germline V gene sequence: CDR1 MNHEY, CDR2 SMNVEV (reference sequence). CDR3 length equals 17 residues. Trimming at V came to 6 bases and at J to 0 bases, leaving 12 bases not matched to a gene. CDR3 nucleotide sequence: TGTGCCAGCAGCCTGTTGGGGACAGGCCCCGCTAACTATGGCTACACCTTC. It codes for CASSLLGTGPANYGYTF.

This chain joins TRBV7-3 and TRBJ2-1, with a tentative D call TRBD2 (7 bases). The CDR3 is 17 residues long. Germline V CDR1 and CDR2: SGHTA, FQGTGA. The germline V and J ends were trimmed by 3 bases and 7 bases, with 22 bases remaining between them. CDR3 sequence (DNA): TGTGCCAGCAGCTTGAGGGGGGGACGCCGAGGAGGGAATGAGCAGTTCTTC. Encoded protein: CASSLRGGRRGGNEQFF.

This sequence joins TRBV10-3 and TRBJ1-6; possible D gene TRBD1, 6 bases. This CDR3 region has 14 residues. The germline V gene encodes CDR1 ENHRY and CDR2 SYGVKD. The germline V and J ends were trimmed by 5 bases and 9 bases, with 14 bases remaining between them. This chain's CDR3 is CAISSDSSFSPLHF. CDR3 bases: TGTGCCATCAGTTCGGACAGCTCTTTTTCACCCCTCCACTTT.

This chain uses TRBV18 with TRBJ1-2; TRBD1 is a possible D gene (5 bases). Germline lookup yields CDR1 KGHSH and CDR2 LQKENI. Trimming shortened V by 1 base and J by 13 bases, and 13 bases separated the two germline ends. This CDR3 comprises 12 residues. The CDR3 reads CASSPLIGTPTF. In nucleotides, the CDR3 is TGTGCCAGCTCACCACTAATCGGGACCCCCACCTTC.

The rearrangement uses TRBV19 and TRBJ1-4; 9 bases line up with TRBD1. Per the germline V gene, CDR1 is LNHDA and CDR2 is SQIVND (reference sequence). The CDR3 is 15 residues long. Losses at the gene ends were 7 bases for V and 0 bases for J; bases not matched to a gene: 3. The CDR3 region is CASMDRGSTNEKLFF. As DNA, the CDR3 is TGTGCCAGTATGGACAGGGGATCAACTAATGAAAAACTGTTTTTT.

The rearrangement links TRBV28 to TRBJ1-2; 9 nucleotides match TRBD1. Germline V gene lookup returns CDR1 MDHEN and CDR2 SYDVKM. The CDR3 loop spans 15 amino acids. After removal of 5 bases from V and 3 bases from J, the junction contained 7 bases not matched to a gene. The CDR3 DNA is TGTGCCAGCAGTCGCGGACAGGGGTTGCACTATGGCTACACCTTC. This sequence encodes CASSRGQGLHYGYTF.

The J gene is TRBJ1-2, the V gene TRBV7-9, with TRBD1 as a possible D gene (5 bases). The CDR3 has 14 residues. CDR1 is SEHNR and CDR2 is FQNEAQ in the germline V gene (reference sequence). Trimming shortened V by 4 bases and J by 4 bases, and 13 bases separated the two germline ends. In DNA form, the CDR3 reads TGTGCCAGCAGCTCATACAGGATATTCTATGGCTACACCTTC. Protein: CASSSYRIFYGYTF.

Only one count was recorded for this clone. The chain uses TRBV7-9 and TRBJ1-4; D is unresolved. V lost 5 bases and J lost 7, with 17 bases in between. CDR1 SEHNR and CDR2 FQNEAQ come from the germline V gene (reference sequence). CDR3 length: 15 amino acids. CDR3 in DNA: TGTGCCAGCAGCATCAAAATGGGGAAGGGTGAAAAACTGTTTTTT. This gives the protein CASSIKMGKGEKLFF.

The V and J genes are TRBV29-1 and TRBJ2-5, with a weak D call TRBD2 (7 bases). V gave up 3 bases and J gave up 5 bases, with 16 bases separating them. The CDR3 loop spans 14 amino acids. CDR1 SQVTM and CDR2 ANQGSEA come from the germline V gene. The DNA of the CDR3 is TGCAGCGTTGATGTTGGGGGGGGCACGGAGACCCAGTACTTC. It yields the protein CSVDVGGGTETQYF.

This chain uses TRBV19 with TRBJ1-3; the D gene is possibly TRBD1 (5 bases). This CDR3 region has 14 residues. Germline CDR1 reads LNHDA; CDR2 reads SQIVND (reference sequence). Trimming removed 7 bases from V and 0 bases from J, with 10 bases in between. CDR3 DNA: TGTGCCAGTACGGGGGAGTCCTCTGGAAACACCATATATTTT. The encoded protein is CASTGESSGNTIYF.

V and J are TRBV7-3 and TRBJ1-2; D remains unclear. Germline V lookup: CDR1 SGHTA, CDR2 FQGTGA. Trimming took off 5 bases at V and 4 bases at J, with 11 bases between the two ends. This CDR3 spans 13 amino acids. This CDR3 is CASSPGRSYGYTF. For the CDR3, the DNA is TGTGCCAGCAGCCCTGGGCGGTCCTATGGCTACACCTTC.